The 15 T cell receptor beta chains listed next were all sequenced from one sample in a study of monozygotic twins with inflammatory bowel disease. Each CDR3 protein gets one entry in TCRdb, which reprocessed the 5' RACE reads and gives no DNA. Recorded here are approximately 390,000 distinct CDR3 sequences; the top ten clones represent around 2.3%. Sequencing was carried out using blood. All receptors come from a human donor with ulcerative colitis or Crohn's disease, or a healthy co-twin of an affected twin (not recorded which).

This sequence joins TRBV6-5 and TRBJ2-2; absent DNA, TCRdb's TRBD1 call cannot be checked. Germline V CDR1 and CDR2: MNHEY, SVGAGI. The CDR3 has 16 residues. CDR3 loop: CASSYLQPGGTGELFF.

The chain carries TRBV28 and TRBJ1-2; absent DNA, TCRdb's TRBD1 call cannot be checked. This CDR3 is 12 amino acids long. Germline values: CDR1 MDHEN, CDR2 SYDVKM. The CDR3: CASRPGNYGYTF.

The V call is TRBV5-1, the J call TRBJ1-2; the D call from TCRdb, TRBD1, cannot be confirmed without DNA. Germline CDR1 and CDR2: SGHRS and YFSETQ. This CDR3 is 14 amino acids long. This CDR3 reads CASSSTGANYGYTF.

This rearrangement joins TRBV10-3 to TRBJ1-2. CDR1 is ENHRY, CDR2 SYGVKD, per germline. The CDR3 sequence is 14 residues long. The chain's CDR3 is CAISLTLGNYGYTF.

The CDR3 spells CASSLGHTQETQYF. V gene TRBV27 combines with J gene TRBJ2-5. The germline V gene has CDR1 MNHEY and CDR2 SMNVEV (reference sequence). The CDR3 contains 14 residues.

V usage is TRBV4-1 and J usage is TRBJ2-7; TCRdb picks TRBD1, but there is no DNA to check that call. The CDR3 consists of 15 residues. Germline V CDR1 and CDR2: MGHRA, YSYEKL. CDR3 region: CASSHRTGQADEQYF.

This sequence joins TRBV7-9 and TRBJ1-2; the D gene TCRdb calls, TRBD1, cannot be checked with no DNA. The V gene's germline CDR1 is SEHNR and CDR2 FQNEAQ (reference sequence). The CDR3 is 15 residues long. The CDR3 loop reads CASSYAGALSGGYTF. Looking up the rest from reference TRBV7-9 and TRBJ1-2 gives the full variable domain: DTGVSQNPRHKITKRGQNVTFRCDPISEHNRLYWYRQTLGQGPEFLTYFQNEAQLEKSRLLSDRFSAERPKGSFSTLEIQRTEQGDSAMYLCASSYAGALSGGYTFGSGTRLTVV.

The chain carries TRBV20-1 and TRBJ1-4. The CDR3 loop spans 11 amino acids. The germline CDR1 and CDR2 sequences are DFQATT and SNEGSKA (reference sequence). The CDR3: CSAATVEKLFF.

The gene calls are TRBV20-1 and TRBJ2-1; TCRdb names TRBD2, which stays unverified in the absence of DNA. The CDR3 contains 15 residues. In germline, CDR1 is DFQATT, CDR2 SNEGSKA (reference sequence). This CDR3 reads CSALRNRGLVNEQFF.

The V and J genes are TRBV12-3 or TRBV12-4 and TRBJ1-1; absent DNA, TCRdb's TRBD1 call cannot be checked. The CDR3 is 14 residues long. CDR3 residues: CASSLRGLNTEAFF.

This chain uses TRBV12-3 or TRBV12-4 with TRBJ2-5; absent DNA, TCRdb's TRBD2 call cannot be checked. The CDR3 loop spans 14 amino acids. This CDR3 reads CASSSGTREETQYF.

J is TRBJ2-7 and V is TRBV20-1; TCRdb lists TRBD1, though no DNA is available to test this call. Germline-derived CDR1 and CDR2 are DFQATT and SNEGSKA (reference sequence). The CDR3 consists of 16 residues. The CDR3 protein is CSARDSAGQGPYEQYF.

V and J are TRBV7-2 and TRBJ2-7; TCRdb returns TRBD1, unconfirmable since there is no DNA. This CDR3 has 14 residues. CDR1 is SGHTA, CDR2 FQGNSA, per germline. CDR3 in amino acids: CASSPQGVRYEQYF.

This rearrangement joins TRBV9 to TRBJ2-6. Germline V CDR1 and CDR2: SGDLS, YYNGEE. The CDR3 length is 14 residues. The CDR3 spells CASSVGTGANVLTF.

The chain joins TRBV4-3 to TRBJ1-1. The CDR3 loop spans 12 amino acids. Germline V gene data show CDR1 as LGHNA and CDR2 as YSLEER. The CDR3 spells CASSQGEAEAFF.